This T cell receptor (beta chain) appears in the sequencing data of a study of blood T cell repertoires in COVID-19. Method: immunoSEQ multiplex PCR; TCRdb's copy keeps in-frame clones and lacks some. The sample shows around 290,000 clones, roughly 86% of them seen only once. This CDR3 contains 14 residues. Germline CDR1 KGHSH, CDR2 LQKENI. The junction had 6 bases not matched to a gene; V was cut back by 3 bases and J by 8 bases. Each recovered donor of Cohort 3 presented with two negative PCRs, clearance, or symptom resolution. The genes are TRBV18 and TRBJ2-1; 8 positions agree with TRBD1. The sample consisted of PBMCs or T cells enriched from blood (not recorded which). This TCR derives from a woman in her 30s who had recovered from COVID-19. CDR3 in DNA: TGTGCCAGCTCACCTTTGACAGGGGCGGATGAGCAGTTCTTC. As protein: CASSPLTGADEQFF.